This TCR beta chain derives from a study of PD-1 blockade in classical Hodgkin lymphoma. Trimming cost V 4 bases and J 4 bases; bases outside gene matches: 10. The CDR3 totals 16 residues. Germline CDR1 and CDR2: SGDLS and YYNGEE. Study-wide findings and caveats: Undefined causes, possibly disease activity or prior therapy, underlie the repertoire differences. Newly diagnosed patients were reported to start with lower TCR diversity than healthy donors.

Sequencing used immunoSEQ multiplex PCR; TCRdb keeps in-frame clones, though not all of them. Among around 50,000 clones listed, approximately 90% were seen once. Time point noted: newly diagnosed, previously untreated cHL patient sample. A comparison was provided by newly diagnosed, untreated classical Hodgkin lymphoma PBMCs. A remark on this clone: Its matching antigen is unknown.

This rearrangement joins TRBV9 to TRBJ2-1, with TRBD2 matching over 8 bases. The material sequenced was peripheral blood mononuclear cells (PBMCs). This clonotype was sampled from a human donor with classical Hodgkin lymphoma. CDR3 DNA: TGTGCCAGCAGCCCGGGGGGGGGCTCCTTATACAATGAGCAGTTCTTC. Residues: CASSPGGGSLYNEQFF.